The clone carrying this T cell receptor beta chain was observed a handful of times. What it binds is unknown. One entry per CDR3 protein results from TCRdb running MiXCR on the multiplex PCR reads. In the table there are 130,000 or so distinct CDR3 sequences, 32% of which are singletons. This record comes from a study of breast tumors, draining lymph nodes, adjacent tissues. V lost 6 bases and J lost 6, with 9 bases in between. This CDR3 has 12 residues. Germline lookup yields CDR1 LNHDA and CDR2 SQIVND (reference sequence). The lymph nodes were axillary draining lymph nodes from breast cancer patients. Findings and limits, study-wide: Tumors had less TCR diversity than lymph nodes, more than nontumor tissue. Tumor T cell lymph node origin was a supported hypothesis, not proven.

This sequence joins TRBV19 and TRBJ1-5, with D tentatively TRBD1 (5 bases). The specimen sequenced was axillary lymph node tissue. The origin of this receptor is a female donor with breast cancer. Some clones in this sample may be carry-over from other donors' samples. CDR3 sequence reads: CASSPRGQPQHF. The CDR3 nucleotides read TGTGCCAGTAGCCCGAGGGGTCAGCCCCAGCATTTT. Variable domain in full (rest from reference TRBV19 and TRBJ1-5): DGGITQSPKYLFRKEGQNVTLSCEQNLNHDAMYWYRQDPGQGLRLIYYSQIVNDFQKGDIAEGYSVSREKKESFPLTVTSAQKNPTAFYLCASSPRGQPQHFGDGTRLSIL.